This note documents a single T cell receptor (beta chain) sequence. This CDR3 spans 16 amino acids. The germline V and J ends were trimmed by 3 bases and 0 bases, with 15 bases remaining between them. CDR1 and CDR2 (germline): SGDLS, YYNGEE. These data originate in a study of blood T cell repertoires in COVID-19. Background on the study: Sample material is recorded as cDNA or gDNA derived from T cells, B-cell-depleted T cells, or PBMCs.

As originally analysed: How many nucleated cells were present was estimated from reference gene primer amplification. The data were produced by immunoSEQ multiplex PCR, yet TCRdb's version contains in-frame clones alone and is incomplete. That table is the source of V, J and clone size, and D and trimming were worked out from the DNA. The repertoire has about 180,000 clones, about nine tenths of them found once; the top ten carry around 1.4%. This receptor was taken from a woman aged 50 to 65 with acute or convalescent COVID-19. Sequencing was performed on peripheral blood. V usage is TRBV9 and J usage is TRBJ1-2; D is possibly TRBD1 (6 bases). The CDR3 reads CASSATGTPANYGYTF. CDR3 in DNA: TGTGCCAGCAGCGCCACAGGGACCCCAGCTAACTATGGCTACACCTTC.